The following is a T cell receptor beta chain sequence with its context. The CDR3 extends over 16 amino acids. Germline V gene sequence: CDR1 SGHNT, CDR2 YYREEE (reference sequence). The V gene end was trimmed by 4 bases and the J gene end by 5 bases; junction bases not matched to a gene: 5. These data come from a study of blood T cell repertoires in COVID-19. Study-level information: Sources were T cells, B-cell-depleted T cells, or PBMCs; the material itself was cDNA or gDNA.

TCRdb's table, derived via immunoSEQ multiplex PCR, lists solely in-frame clones and lacks some. The sample records over 250,000 clones, roughly nine tenths being singletons. The age range of participants was about 18 to 95 years, with residence in about two dozen US areas. This clonotype was obtained from a woman between 50 and 59 years old who had recovered from COVID-19. The V call is TRBV5-4, the J call TRBJ2-2; 13 nucleotides line up with TRBD2. Input material: PBMCs or T cells enriched from blood (not recorded which). CDR3 amino acids: CASSRGLAGSTGELFF. CDR3 bases: TGTGCCAGCAGCAGGGGACTAGCGGGAAGTACCGGGGAGCTGTTTTTT. Filled out from reference TRBV5-4 and TRBJ2-2, the complete variable domain reads ETGVTQSPTHLIKTRGQQVTLRCSSQSGHNTVSWYQQALGQGPQFIFQYYREEENGRGNFPPRFSGLQFPNYSSELNVNALELDDSALYLCASSRGLAGSTGELFFGEGSRLTVL.